This passage covers 20 T cell receptor beta chains from one sample sequenced in a study of T cells in Graves' hyperthyroidism and ophthalmopathy. It was RNA transcripts that yielded the amplified TCR beta CDR3 regions. TCR CDR3 underwent first-round RT-PCR with the HTBI primer set. In TCRdb, the multiplex PCR reads were re-called with MiXCR into one record per CDR3 protein. Here the sample spans about 400,000 distinct CDR3 sequences, around 16% being singletons. Material for sequencing was blood. These receptor sequences come from a young woman with Graves' hyperthyroidism.

This chain connects TRBV6-2 or TRBV6-3 to TRBJ2-1; 8 bases are shared with TRBD2. Germline CDR1 and CDR2: MNHEY and SVGEGT. The CDR3 extends over 15 amino acids. V shed 5 bases and J 6 bases; nucleotides not matched to a gene: 9. The DNA of the CDR3 is TGTGCCAGCAGTAGAGCGGGGGTCCCCCGCAATGAGCAGTTCTTC. Protein: CASSRAGVPRNEQFF.

This clonotype was recorded a few times. The rearrangement joins TRBV27 to TRBJ2-7; 8 positions match TRBD1. The CDR3 consists of 14 residues. With 8 bases clipped from V and 2 bases from J, the junction kept 8 bases outside the gene matches. Germline V gene lookup returns CDR1 MNHEY and CDR2 SMNVEV (reference sequence). CDR3 sequence reads: CASRGQGIAYEQYF. CDR3 DNA: TGTGCCAGCCGAGGACAGGGAATAGCCTACGAGCAGTACTTC.

This clonotype has just a few counts. This may come from a read error, since a much larger clone is one base off. This chain links TRBV11-3 with TRBJ2-1, with TRBD2 matching 10 bases. Germline V gene data show CDR1 as SGHNT and CDR2 as YENEEA. J lost 8 bases, V lost 4 bases, and 8 bases had no gene match. The CDR3 is made up of 15 amino acids. The CDR3 DNA reads as TGTGCCAGCAGCTCGGGCCTAGCGGGAGCCGATGAGCAGTTCTTC. Translating gives CASSSGLAGADEQFF.

This clonotype was detected a few times. This chain links TRBV27 with TRBJ1-4, with 8 nucleotides matching TRBD1. This CDR3 has 14 amino acids. Per the germline V gene, CDR1 is MNHEY and CDR2 is SMNVEV (reference sequence). The V and J ends lost 4 bases and 8 bases, in that order; junction bases with no gene match: 6. CDR3 loop: CASSSRQGREKLFF. In nucleotides, the CDR3 is TGTGCCAGCAGTTCCCGACAGGGGCGGGAAAAACTGTTTTTT. Filled out from reference TRBV27 and TRBJ1-4, the complete variable domain reads EAQVTQNPRYLITVTGKKLTVTCSQNMNHEYMSWYRQDPGLGLRQIYYSMNVEVTDKGDVPEGYKVSRKEKRNFPLILESPSPNQTSLYFCASSSRQGREKLFFGSGTQLSVL.

This chain connects TRBV11-2 to TRBJ1-3; 11 bases match TRBD1. Germline V CDR1 and CDR2: SGHAT, FQNNGV. V trimming: 5 bases; J trimming: 4 bases; junction bases outside the gene matches: 7. CDR3 size: 16 residues. CDR3 DNA: TGTGCCAGCAGCCCCGGACAGGGGGCGGGAGGAAACACCATATATTTT. Its protein product is CASSPGQGAGGNTIYF.

This clonotype has only a few counts. V is TRBV5-1 and J is TRBJ2-1, with 14 bases identical to TRBD2. In germline, CDR1 is SGHRS, CDR2 YFSETQ. Losses at the gene ends were 3 bases for V and 6 bases for J; bases not matched to a gene: 8. CDR3 size: 17 residues. CDR3 amino acids: CASSSGTSGSLSNEQFF. As DNA, the CDR3 is TGCGCCAGCAGCTCCGGGACTAGCGGGAGCTTGTCCAATGAGCAGTTCTTC.

The CDR3: CASSEASPRSFEQFF. The CDR3 DNA follows: TGCGCCAGCAGTGAGGCCAGCCCCCGGTCATTTGAGCAGTTCTTC. The chain is built from TRBV10-2 and TRBJ2-1; D ambiguous. Between the trimmed V and J ends, which lost 2 bases and 9 bases, there was a span of 17 bases. This CDR3 is built from 15 residues. Germline values: CDR1 WSHSY, CDR2 SAAADI.

The table lists this clonotype with many counts. V and J are TRBV30 and TRBJ2-2; D gene ambiguous. Germline CDR1 reads GTSNPN; CDR2 reads SVGIG (reference sequence). V was trimmed by 2 bases and J by 1 base, leaving 5 bases between them. The CDR3 spans 13 residues. In DNA form, the CDR3 reads TGTGCCTGGAGTTCTGGGAACACCGGGGAGCTGTTTTTT. This gives the protein CAWSSGNTGELFF.

This clonotype was counted many times. This rearrangement joins TRBV6-5 to TRBJ2-1; tentative D call: TRBD2 (5 bases). The CDR3 consists of 15 residues. Germline V CDR1 and CDR2: MNHEY, SVGAGI. V was cut by 0 bases and J by 8 bases, with 14 bases left in between. In DNA, the CDR3 is TGTGCCAGCAGTTACTCGGTGCCTAGCTTGGATGAGCAGTTCTTC. It specifies CASSYSVPSLDEQFF.

This clonotype was detected only a few times. This may be a read error: a much more frequent sequence differs by one nucleotide. The chain links TRBV7-6 to TRBJ2-1; a possible D gene is TRBD2 (5 bases). Looked up from germline, CDR1 is SGHVS and CDR2 is FNYEAQ. V lost 1 base, J lost 5 bases, and 18 bases lay in between. This CDR3 spans 17 amino acids. In nucleotides, the CDR3 is TGTGCCAGCAGCTTAGGGGGAAGGGCCGGGGTAGACAATGAGCAGTTCTTC. The encoded protein is CASSLGGRAGVDNEQFF.

This sequence joins TRBV24-1 and TRBJ2-7; 10 bases are a match to TRBD1. V dropped 8 bases and J dropped 0; count of bases not matched to a gene: 6. CDR1 is KGHDR and CDR2 is SFDVKD in the germline V gene. There are 15 residues in the CDR3. The CDR3 loop reads CATTDRTGGSYEQYF. The CDR3 DNA is TGTGCCACCACAGATCGGACAGGGGGCTCCTACGAGCAGTACTTC.

V gene TRBV9 combines with J gene TRBJ2-2; 9 bases match TRBD1. There are 15 residues in the CDR3. V dropped 0 bases and J dropped 5; count of bases not matched to a gene: 2. Germline CDR1 SGDLS, CDR2 YYNGEE. The CDR3: CASSVGQGVTGELFF. The CDR3 DNA is TGTGCCAGCAGCGTAGGACAGGGGGTGACCGGGGAGCTGTTTTTT.

This rearrangement joins TRBV6-1 to TRBJ2-7; 9 positions match TRBD1. Trimming took 6 bases from V and 6 from J; bases not matched to a gene: 9. The CDR3 has 14 residues. Germline loops: CDR1 MNHNS, CDR2 SASEGT. The CDR3 is CASRPTGQGGEQYF. The CDR3 DNA sequence: TGTGCCAGCAGGCCCACGGGACAGGGAGGCGAGCAGTACTTC.

This clonotype occurred a few times. The chain couples TRBV30 to TRBJ2-7; 7 nucleotides match TRBD1. The CDR3 loop spans 12 amino acids. Germline assignment: CDR1 GTSNPN and CDR2 SVGIG (reference sequence). Unmatched junction bases numbered 6, after V lost 7 bases and J lost 3 bases. CDR3 coding DNA: TGTGCCTCCGGGACAGCGCTCTACGAGCAGTACTTC. This sequence encodes CASGTALYEQYF.

The chain links TRBV20-1 to TRBJ2-7; possibly TRBD1 for D (5 bases). This CDR3 contains 13 residues. Germline V gene data show CDR1 as DFQATT and CDR2 as SNEGSKA (reference sequence). Between the trimmed V and J ends, which lost 6 bases and 5 bases, there was a span of 17 bases. CDR3 nucleotide sequence: TGCAGTGCCCTTCCAAGCCAGGGAAACGAGCAGTACTTC. Its protein product is CSALPSQGNEQYF.

This clonotype was observed many times. J is TRBJ2-7 and V is TRBV18; D is tentatively TRBD1 or TRBD2 (5 bases each). Germline V lookup: CDR1 KGHSH, CDR2 LQKENI. V dropped 9 bases and J dropped 0 bases, with 21 bases sitting between them. CDR3 length: 16 amino acids. Here the CDR3 reads CASSHNRGRSSYEQYF. The CDR3 region has the DNA TGTGCCAGTTCTCACAACCGGGGCCGAAGCTCCTACGAGCAGTACTTC.

This clonotype has just one count. Since a much larger clone is just one base distant, this may be a read error. Since the CDR3 does not end with the conserved phenylalanine or tryptophan, this likely comes from a read error. The V call is TRBV20-1, the J call TRBJ2-7, with TRBD1 matching over 10 bases. V was pared by 3 bases and J by 6 bases, with 8 bases of the junction left unmatched. The CDR3 consists of 14 residues. The germline V gene encodes CDR1 DFQATT and CDR2 SNEGSKA (reference sequence). This CDR3 reads CSASAGTGEREQYL. As DNA, the CDR3 is TGCAGTGCTAGCGCGGGGACAGGGGAACGCGAGCAGTACCTC.

In this sample, this clonotype turned up many times. The chain has TRBV25-1 and TRBJ2-1; 9 nucleotides align to TRBD2. The V gene's germline CDR1 is MGHDK and CDR2 SYGVNS. J lost 7 bases, V lost 5 bases, and 12 bases had no gene match. The CDR3 consists of 16 residues. The CDR3 protein is CASSPVGSGSWNEQFF. CDR3 nucleotide sequence: TGTGCCAGCAGTCCCGTGGGTAGCGGGAGTTGGAATGAGCAGTTCTTC.

This clonotype has a count of ten or more. The chain links TRBV18 to TRBJ2-7; 8 nucleotides line up with TRBD1. CDR1 is KGHSH, CDR2 LQKENI, per germline. This CDR3 is built from 15 residues. V dropped 8 bases and J dropped 4; count of bases not matched to a gene: 13. CDR3 nucleotide sequence: TGTGCCAGCACCAGGGTGCAGGGGGCCAAGTACGAGCAGTACTTC. Residues: CASTRVQGAKYEQYF.

At least ten counts were recorded for this clonotype. V and J are TRBV6-1 and TRBJ2-5; maybe TRBD1 (6 bases). The CDR3 extends over 14 amino acids. Germline CDR1 MNHNS, CDR2 SASEGT. Deletions cut 1 base from V and 3 bases from J, with 9 bases between. This CDR3 is CASSEVRGKETQYF. The CDR3 bases are TGTGCCAGCAGTGAAGTCAGGGGCAAAGAGACCCAGTACTTC.